The 32 T cell receptor beta chains below were found in one sample sequenced in a study of cytomegalovirus exposure and HLA in healthy donors. Assay used: immunoSEQ multiplex PCR; TCRdb lists only in-frame clones, some missing. The profile shows more than 100,000 clones, 85% to 90% of them singletons. The specimen was PBMCs. These receptors originate from a woman younger than 35 in good health and CMV-seropositive.

This chain links TRBV6-6 with TRBJ1-3, with D unresolved. CDR1 is MNHNY, CDR2 SVGAGI, per germline (reference sequence). CDR3 length: 14 residues. V was cut by 5 bases and J by 0 bases, with 8 bases left in between. The CDR3 loop is CASSPPSSGNTIYF. The CDR3 nucleotides read TGTGCCAGCAGTCCCCCGTCCTCTGGAAACACCATATATTTT.

This chain connects TRBV19 to TRBJ2-2; the D gene is possibly TRBD2 (6 bases). The CDR3 consists of 14 residues. In germline, CDR1 is LNHDA, CDR2 SQIVND (reference sequence). V was trimmed by 2 bases and J by 7 bases, leaving 11 bases between them. The CDR3 coding sequence is TGTGCCAGTAGTATATCTGCGGGGCGCGGGGAGCTGTTTTTT. It codes for CASSISAGRGELFF.

This clone occurred a few times. This sequence joins TRBV6-6 and TRBJ2-7, with D maybe TRBD2 (6 bases). CDR1 and CDR2 from the germline V gene are MNHNY and SVGAGI (reference sequence). CDR3 length equals 13 residues. Trimming shortened V by 4 bases and J by 6 bases, and 13 bases separated the two germline ends. The CDR3: CASSSRNGGEQYF. The CDR3 bases are TGTGCCAGCAGTTCTAGAAACGGGGGCGAGCAGTACTTC.

V is TRBV11-3 and J is TRBJ1-1; possible D gene TRBD1, 6 bases. There are 15 residues in the CDR3. In germline, CDR1 is SGHNT, CDR2 YENEEA. V lost 5 bases to trimming and J lost 4 bases, with 17 bases between them. CDR3 nucleotide sequence: TGTGCCAGCAGCAACGTAGGGGGACGTAGCACTGAAGCTTTCTTT. Translating it yields CASSNVGGRSTEAFF.

The chain has TRBV7-5 and TRBJ2-7; the D call of TRBD2 is as the table states it, not checked on the DNA. TRBV7-5 is flagged as a pseudogene. This CDR3 spans 15 amino acids. CDR3 nucleotide sequence: TGTGCCAGAAGCTTATCGACTGGGGGGAGGGTCGAGCAGTACTTC. It is translated as CARSLSTGGRVEQYF.

J is TRBJ2-1 and V is TRBV29-1; tentative D call: TRBD2 (6 bases). CDR3 size: 15 residues. CDR1 is SQVTM and CDR2 is ANQGSEA in the germline V gene. V lost 6 bases to trimming and J lost 0 bases, with 15 bases between them. The CDR3 nucleotides are TGCAGCGTAGAACGGCGGGATCGCTCCTACAATGAGCAGTTCTTC. Translation: CSVERRDRSYNEQFF.

The J gene is TRBJ1-1, the V gene TRBV5-1; TRBD1 matches 10 bases. Germline values: CDR1 SGHRS, CDR2 YFSETQ. Trimming removed 4 bases from V and 5 bases from J; junction bases left unmatched: 5. The CDR3 is 14 amino acids. The CDR3 protein is CASSIGTGDTEAFF. The CDR3 DNA sequence: TGCGCCAGCAGCATCGGGACAGGGGATACTGAAGCTTTCTTT.

The rearrangement links TRBV19 to TRBJ1-5; tentatively, D is TRBD1 (5 bases). Trimming removed 5 bases from V and 1 base from J, with 9 bases in between. Germline CDR1 and CDR2: LNHDA and SQIVND (reference sequence). This CDR3 is 14 amino acids long. The CDR3 region has the DNA TGTGCCAGTAGTTATCGACAGAGCAATCAGCCCCAGCATTTT. This translates into CASSYRQSNQPQHF.

The chain is built from TRBV7-8 and TRBJ1-4; D remains ambiguous. The ends were cut back, 5 bases at V and 0 bases at J, with 10 bases in the middle. The germline V gene has CDR1 SGHVS and CDR2 FQNEAQ. The CDR3 is 15 amino acids. The CDR3 here is CASSKGGATNEKLFF. CDR3 DNA sequence: TGTGCCAGCAGCAAGGGAGGAGCAACTAATGAAAAACTGTTTTTT. The complete variable domain, with remaining parts taken from reference TRBV7-8 and TRBJ1-4, reads GAGVSQSPRYKVAKRGQDVALRCDPISGHVSLFWYQQALGQGPEFLTYFQNEAQLDKSGLPSDRFFAERPEGSVSTLKIQRTQQEDSAVYLCASSKGGATNEKLFFGSGTQLSVL.

CDR3 residues: CATSEGAWGEQYF. CDR3 coding DNA: TGTGCCACCTCCGAGGGAGCCTGGGGAGAGCAGTACTTC. The V gene is TRBV15, the J gene TRBJ2-7; D perhaps matches TRBD2 (5 bases). This CDR3 is built from 13 residues. Trimming shortened V by 8 bases and J by 7 bases, and 18 bases separated the two germline ends. Germline lookup yields CDR1 LNHNV and CDR2 YYDKDF (reference sequence). The full variable domain, its missing parts supplied by reference TRBV15 and TRBJ2-7, is DAMVIQNPRYQVTQFGKPVTLSCSQTLNHNVMYWYQQKSSQAPKLLFHYYDKDFNNEADTPDNFQSRRPNTSFCFLDIRSPGLGDTAMYLCATSEGAWGEQYFGPGTRLTVT.

This chain uses TRBV5-1 with TRBJ1-1, with a tentative D call TRBD1 (6 bases). From germline, CDR1 is SGHRS and CDR2 YFSETQ. V was pared by 4 bases and J by 6 bases, with 16 bases between. The CDR3 has 14 amino acids. The CDR3 protein is CASSPTQGSAEAFF. The CDR3, as DNA: TGCGCCAGCAGCCCTACCCAGGGGAGCGCTGAAGCTTTCTTT.

CDR3 nucleotides: TGTGCCAGCAGCCAATGGCTAGCGGTGGGCGAGCAGTACTTC. Amino acid sequence: CASSQWLAVGEQYF. The chain uses TRBV4-2 and TRBJ2-7, with 7 bases fitting TRBD2. This CDR3 comprises 14 residues. CDR1 is LGHNA, CDR2 YNFKEQ, per germline. V shed 2 bases, J shed 6 bases, and the junction held 7 bases outside the gene matches.

CDR3 residues: CASTGTAFSEAFF. The CDR3 DNA reads as TGTGCCAGTACCGGGACAGCATTTTCTGAAGCTTTCTTT. The chain joins TRBV19 to TRBJ1-1, with 7 positions matching TRBD1. Trimming cost V 7 bases and J 6 bases; bases outside gene matches: 8. CDR3 length equals 13 residues. Per germline, CDR1 LNHDA and CDR2 SQIVND (reference sequence).

This chain links TRBV10-3 with TRBJ2-1, with 9 bases matching TRBD2. This CDR3 has 17 amino acids. With V trimmed by 3 bases and J by 2 bases, 8 bases remained unmatched. The V gene's germline CDR1 is ENHRY and CDR2 SYGVKD. The CDR3: CAISEPKRGDTYNEQFF. CDR3 DNA sequence: TGTGCCATCAGTGAACCAAAGCGGGGGGATACCTACAATGAGCAGTTCTTC.

The gene calls are TRBV7-6 and TRBJ2-3, with 10 positions matching TRBD1. The CDR3 sequence is 15 residues long. Unmatched junction bases numbered 3, after V lost 5 bases and J lost 1 base. Germline V gene data show CDR1 as SGHVS and CDR2 as FNYEAQ. The CDR3: CASSPGQGGTDTQYF. CDR3 nucleotide sequence: TGTGCCAGCAGCCCCGGACAGGGGGGCACAGATACGCAGTATTTT. Using reference TRBV7-6 and TRBJ2-3 for the parts outside the CDR3, the full variable domain is GAGVSQSPRYKVTKRGQDVALRCDPISGHVSLYWYRQALGQGPEFLTYFNYEAQQDKSGLPNDRFSAERPEGSISTLTIQRTEQRDSAMYRCASSPGQGGTDTQYFGPGTRLTVL.

The gene calls are TRBV9 and TRBJ1-2; no reliable D call. Looked up from germline, CDR1 is SGDLS and CDR2 is YYNGEE. There are 13 residues in the CDR3. V was clipped by 0 bases and J by 3 bases, with 6 bases between them. The CDR3 here is CASSVALYYGYTF. The CDR3 DNA sequence: TGTGCCAGCAGCGTAGCCTTGTACTATGGCTACACCTTC.

CDR3 amino acids: CASSIIGQGLNSPLHF. CDR3 in DNA: TGTGCCAGTAGTATAATTGGACAGGGGTTAAATTCACCCCTCCACTTT. The chain has TRBV19 and TRBJ1-6, with 9 nucleotides matching TRBD1. Germline values: CDR1 LNHDA, CDR2 SQIVND (reference sequence). The CDR3 is made up of 16 amino acids. The junction had 6 bases not matched to a gene; V was cut back by 2 bases and J by 7 bases.

The gene calls are TRBV27 and TRBJ1-2; D is undetermined. V gave up 2 bases and J gave up 4 bases, with 8 bases separating them. Germline CDR1 and CDR2: MNHEY and SMNVEV (reference sequence). The CDR3 is 13 residues long. The CDR3 sequence: CASSLSGSYGYTF. In DNA, the CDR3 is TGTGCCAGCAGTTTAAGCGGGTCCTATGGCTACACCTTC.

This clone was detected only once. The chain employs TRBV5-6 and TRBJ2-1, with 7 bases matching TRBD1. Unmatched junction bases numbered 6, after V lost 4 bases and J lost 2 bases. Germline CDR1 reads SGHDT; CDR2 reads YYEEEE. This CDR3 contains 15 residues. The CDR3 here is CASSPVRGPYNEQFF. The CDR3 DNA sequence: TGTGCCAGCAGCCCGGTTAGGGGGCCCTACAATGAGCAGTTCTTC.

V usage is TRBV5-1 and J usage is TRBJ2-3, with 7 bases fitting TRBD2. The V and J ends lost 4 bases and 2 bases, in that order; junction bases with no gene match: 4. Germline values: CDR1 SGHRS, CDR2 YFSETQ. The CDR3 has 14 residues. The CDR3 spells CASSDTSATDTQYF. DNA for the CDR3: TGCGCCAGCAGCGATACTAGCGCCACAGATACGCAGTATTTT.

This clone was picked up a small number of times. The V call is TRBV18, the J call TRBJ1-2; the match to TRBD1 covers 7 bases. Germline values: CDR1 KGHSH, CDR2 LQKENI. V was pared by 2 bases and J by 0 bases, with 3 bases of the junction left unmatched. The CDR3 covers 15 residues. The CDR3 protein is CASSPMTGTNYGYTF. For the CDR3, the DNA is TGTGCCAGCTCACCAATGACAGGGACTAACTATGGCTACACCTTC.

The chain combines TRBV4-1 with TRBJ1-2; D is uncertain. CDR1 is MGHRA, CDR2 YSYEKL, per germline. The CDR3 length is 18 residues. Between the trimmed V and J ends, which lost 2 bases and 0 bases, there was a span of 19 bases. The CDR3 loop is CASSQFPRTLGANYGYTF. CDR3 in DNA: TGCGCCAGCAGCCAATTCCCCCGGACTCTCGGAGCTAACTATGGCTACACCTTC.

J is TRBJ1-1 and V is TRBV4-3; D uncertain. The V gene's germline CDR1 is LGHNA and CDR2 YSLEER. The germline V and J ends were trimmed by 2 bases and 1 base, with 11 bases remaining between them. The CDR3 spans 15 residues. This CDR3 reads CASSQNSGTNTEAFF. The CDR3 DNA reads TGCGCCAGCAGCCAAAATTCAGGAACGAACACTGAAGCTTTCTTT.

The V call is TRBV28, the J call TRBJ1-1, with a weak D call TRBD1 (6 bases). V was cut by 2 bases and J by 5 bases, with 9 bases left in between. Germline V gives CDR1 MDHEN, CDR2 SYDVKM. The CDR3 runs 13 residues. The CDR3 DNA follows: TGTGCCAGCAGTTTAGGGGGCATAACTGAAGCTTTCTTT. Translating it yields CASSLGGITEAFF. Full variable domain (rest looked up from reference TRBV28 and TRBJ1-1): DVKVTQSSRYLVKRTGEKVFLECVQDMDHENMFWYRQDPGLGLRLIYFSYDVKMKEKGDIPEGYSVSREKKERFSLILESASTNQTSMYLCASSLGGITEAFFGQGTRLTVV.

The chain links TRBV2 to TRBJ1-1, with TRBD1 as a possible D gene (6 bases). Trimming removed 6 bases from V and 10 bases from J, with 21 bases in between. The CDR3 length is 14 residues. Germline V gene data show CDR1 as SNHLY and CDR2 as FYNNEI. CDR3 protein: CASRGEGTHNRAFF. The CDR3 coding sequence is TGTGCCAGCAGAGGAGAGGGGACACACAACAGAGCTTTCTTT.

The CDR3: CASSGTQGDEQFF. The CDR3, as DNA: TGTGCCAGCAGCGGAACACAGGGGGACGAGCAGTTCTTC. This chain joins TRBV5-4 and TRBJ2-1; TRBD1 matches at 8 bases. V was clipped by 4 bases and J by 10 bases; unmatched bases: 7. The CDR3 extends over 13 amino acids. The V gene's germline CDR1 is SGHNT and CDR2 YYREEE (reference sequence).

This clone was seen a handful of times. The gene calls are TRBV7-9 and TRBJ1-3, with D maybe TRBD1 (5 bases). V was trimmed by 7 bases and J by 4 bases, leaving 8 bases between them. In germline, CDR1 is SEHNR, CDR2 FQNEAQ (reference sequence). The CDR3 covers 12 residues. CDR3 protein: CASTKGGNTIYF. DNA for the CDR3: TGTGCCAGCACCAAGGGGGGAAACACCATATATTTT. Full variable domain (missing parts from reference TRBV7-9 and TRBJ1-3): DTGVSQNPRHKITKRGQNVTFRCDPISEHNRLYWYRQTLGQGPEFLTYFQNEAQLEKSRLLSDRFSAERPKGSFSTLEIQRTEQGDSAMYLCASTKGGNTIYFGEGSWLTVV.

This chain uses TRBV6-1 with TRBJ1-1, with 7 bases identical to TRBD1. J lost 3 bases, V lost 6 bases, and 1 base had no gene match. Germline-derived CDR1 and CDR2 are MNHNS and SASEGT. The CDR3 is 12 amino acids. CDR3 nucleotide sequence: TGTGCCAGCAGGGGACAGTACACTGAAGCTTTCTTT. This sequence encodes CASRGQYTEAFF.

The genes are TRBV7-9 and TRBJ1-6, with 7 bases that match TRBD1. Germline-derived CDR1 and CDR2 are SEHNR and FQNEAQ (reference sequence). The CDR3 has 16 residues. Losses at the gene ends were 5 bases for V and 0 bases for J; bases not matched to a gene: 4. The CDR3 bases are TGTGCCAGCAGCCCGACAGGGAGCTCCTATAATTCACCCCTCCACTTT. The encoded protein is CASSPTGSSYNSPLHF.

The V call is TRBV5-1, the J call TRBJ1-2, with TRBD1 identical over 8 bases. The J segment lost 4 bases and the V segment lost 3 bases, leaving 20 bases of the junction unmatched. From germline, CDR1 is SGHRS and CDR2 YFSETQ. The CDR3 length is 19 residues. The CDR3 here is CASSSWGSTPDRGGYGYTF. The CDR3 DNA reads TGCGCCAGCAGCTCGTGGGGCTCCACCCCCGACAGGGGTGGCTATGGCTACACCTTC.

This clone was observed many times. The chain employs TRBV18 and TRBJ1-3; D gene unclear. Trimming removed 0 bases at V and 0 bases at J, with 15 bases between. CDR3 size: 18 residues. The germline V gene encodes CDR1 KGHSH and CDR2 LQKENI. The CDR3 here is CASSPPMRGGSSGNTIYF. In DNA form, the CDR3 reads TGTGCCAGCTCACCACCGATGCGGGGTGGGAGCTCTGGAAACACCATATATTTT.

This clone was found once. The chain joins TRBV18 to TRBJ2-1; 14 nucleotides agree with TRBD2. The junction had 12 bases not matched to a gene; V was cut back by 4 bases and J by 10 bases. The germline V gene has CDR1 KGHSH and CDR2 LQKENI. The CDR3 sequence is 17 residues long. CDR3 in amino acids: CASSRSRGTSGSQEQFF. CDR3 sequence (DNA): TGTGCCAGCTCACGTTCCCGAGGGACTAGCGGGAGTCAGGAGCAGTTCTTC.